This T cell receptor (beta chain) was retrieved from a study of regulatory T cells in long-lasting Graves disease listed by TCRdb under 2021. Background on the whole study: Newly diagnosed Graves' disease patients had taken antithyroid drugs for less than 3 months. This study used TCR sequencing and RNA sequencing of peripheral blood to compare persistent Graves' disease patients against newly diagnosed Graves' disease patients. The study took place in China and was registered as a clinical trial. A total of approximately 35 samples were covered by TCR sequencing, comprising around 13 persistent and around 20 newly diagnosed Graves' disease patients. Broad study findings and their caveats: Only peripheral blood was studied, because thyroid tissue, the primary lesion, was inaccessible. The small sample size was acknowledged by the authors as a limitation that may reduce accuracy. Sequencing and analysis were restricted to the TCR beta chain. Lower TCR Shannon entropy and fewer highly expanded clones were observed in persistent Graves' disease patients than in newly diagnosed patients, which suggested clonal expansion. Patients with persistent disease shared more public clonotypes (roughly 2,900) than newly diagnosed patients did (about 1,000). Preferential use of TRBV28, TRBJ1-2 and TRBJ2-5 was observed in persistent disease, whereas TRBV20-1 and TRBJ2-1 were favored in newly diagnosed disease.

Preparation of the library involved multiplex PCR. The instrument was an Illumina HiSeq 4000. TCR beta libraries were built with iRepertoire HTBI primers and Arm-PCR amplification of CDR3 regions. Before sequencing, the PCR products underwent gel purification. Per the original workflow: Across samples, fewer than 70 TRBV and approximately 15 TRBJ segments were identified and used for gene usage analysis of CDR3 amino acid clonotypes. COPE and FqMerger were used to merge filtered high-quality paired reads into contigs. BLAST was used to align contigs to IMGT TRBV, TRBD and TRBJ reference genes, with CDR3 defined following IMGT. Any clonotype with a frequency above 0.1% was counted as a highly expanded clone. Shannon entropy served as the measure of repertoire diversity, while the Gini coefficient captured V-J evenness. Public clonotypes were defined as clonotypes shared by more than one individual. TCRdb reprocessed the public reads (quality trimming at Q25 with fastp, clone calling with MiXCR) and kept in-frame beta chains. Rows with a matching CDR3 protein are joined into one entry that keeps the most common DNA and genes. TCRdb, not the original authors, processed these V and J calls. Recorded for this sample are around 400,000 distinct CDR3 sequences; around a sixth of them occurred a single time. 20% to 25% of the sample goes to the ten largest clones.

Spanning cysteine to phenylalanine, the CDR3 consists of 13 amino acids. Left in the record is the CDR3 DNA by itself, 39 bases read in frame from the first base. As encoded in the germline V gene (reference sequence), CDR1 is PRHDT while CDR2 is FYEKMQ. V drops 3 bases and J drops 7 bases, leaving 12 bases in between. This clonotype was counted at least ten times. Its cognate antigen has yet to be identified. No much larger clone exists at a distance of one base, and base qualities are not known. The sample's time point, from its label and the paper: newly diagnosed GD, antithyroid drugs for less than 3 months. RNA was extracted from PBMCs in TRIzol for both TCR sequencing and RNA sequencing. The diagnosis of Graves' disease was made according to American Thyroid Association guidelines. The patients came from an endocrinology department in Xi'an, China. From each patient, roughly 9 milliliters of peripheral blood was collected into an EDTA anticoagulant tube. Ficoll Paque Plus density gradient separation was used to isolate PBMCs, and no further T cell sorting was done. An Agilent 2100 Bioanalyzer and agarose gel were used to check RNA quality, and a NanoDrop 2000 was used to measure RNA concentration.

Recombination linked TRBV13 to TRBJ1-2, with the D segment identity uncertain. The specimen comprised peripheral blood mononuclear cells (PBMCs), sampled at new diagnosis, from a patient treated with antithyroid drugs. The receptor comes from a female donor with Graves disease. In nucleotide form, the sequence is TGTGCCAGCAGCTTCGGACCAAATAGTGGCTACACCTTC. It specifies CASSFGPNSGYTF.